Included here is one T cell receptor beta chain sequence, with context. Antigen unknown. PCR involved 60 Vbeta and 13 Jbeta primers. Sequencing was performed with immunoSEQ multiplex PCR; in TCRdb, only in-frame clones are kept and a portion is missing. The sample includes roughly 150,000 clones, approximately 81% of them seen just once. Trimming shortened V by 8 bases and J by 7 bases, and 18 bases separated the two germline ends. CDR1 is SNHLY and CDR2 is FYNNEI in the germline V gene. CDR3 length: 13 amino acids. The entry originates in a study of cytomegalovirus exposure and HLA in healthy donors. Study-wide findings and caveats: Many donors carried some public TCRs, although rarity characterized most TCR sequences. In a later analysis, an Asian-associated ancestry cluster reportedly showed fewer N-insertions than the roughly 730-donor mean. The study put 160 or so TCR beta chains on its list as cytomegalovirus-associated.

Sequencing input: PBMCs. The receptor was derived from a female donor in good health and CMV-seronegative. V and J are TRBV2 and TRBJ2-7; D may be TRBD2 (5 bases). The CDR3 loop reads CASYGRGPGEQYF. CDR3 nucleotide sequence: TGTGCCAGCTACGGTCGAGGGCCCGGGGAGCAGTACTTC.